A single sample is the source of the 7 T cell receptor beta chains below, sequenced in a study of T cells after yellow fever vaccination (dated by TCRdb to the late 2010s). Explained via the paper, the treatment or condition label denotes: live attenuated yellow fever vaccine strain. Receptor amplification or capture employed 5' RACE. The run used an Illumina NovaSeq 6000. Through fastp at Q25 and MiXCR, TCRdb rebuilt clones from the public reads, retaining in-frame beta chains. Every entry covers one CDR3 protein and lists the most common genes and DNA from its rows. For this sample there are about 320,000 distinct CDR3 sequences; approximately 4% appear just once. The ten most abundant clones make up roughly a fifth of the sample. The material was PBMCs, obtained 15 days after the yellow fever booster vaccination. The receptor source for this set is a man between 18 and 35 years old who received the YFV17D yellow fever vaccine.

This clonotype was picked up a small number of times. V gene TRBV28 combines with J gene TRBJ2-7, with 7 bases lining up with TRBD1. Trimming at V came to 5 bases and at J to 4 bases, leaving 8 bases not matched to a gene. The CDR3 contains 14 residues. CDR1 and CDR2 (germline): MDHEN, SYDVKM. CDR3 sequence (DNA): TGTGCCAGCAGTCCACAACAGGGGTGGTACGAGCAGTACGTC. Amino acid sequence: CASSPQQGWYEQYV.

This clonotype was counted many times. This chain uses TRBV7-9 with TRBJ1-1; tentative D call: TRBD1 (5 bases). The V end was cut by 4 bases, the J end by 1 base, with 7 bases between. The CDR3 is 13 amino acids. Germline lookup yields CDR1 SEHNR and CDR2 FQNEAQ (reference sequence). CDR3 DNA sequence: TGTGCCAGCAGCTGGGACGGGAACACTGAAGCTTTCTTT. Translation: CASSWDGNTEAFF.

This clonotype was seen more than once but under ten times. This chain joins TRBV7-9 and TRBJ1-6; the D is unclear. CDR3 length equals 15 residues. Between the trimmed V and J ends, which lost 0 bases and 10 bases, there was a span of 13 bases. The germline V gene has CDR1 SEHNR and CDR2 FQNEAQ (reference sequence). CDR3 sequence reads: CASSLAPGSRSPLHF. In nucleotides, the CDR3 is TGTGCCAGCAGCTTAGCGCCGGGGTCCCGATCACCCCTCCACTTT.

This clonotype has ten or more counts. The chain couples TRBV6-1 to TRBJ2-7; D unresolved. Trimming took 2 bases from V and 3 from J, leaving 11 bases between them. Germline V gene sequence: CDR1 MNHNS, CDR2 SASEGT. This CDR3 region has 14 residues. The CDR3 region is CASSETRLVYEQYV. CDR3 nucleotide sequence: TGTGCCAGCAGTGAAACCAGGTTGGTCTACGAGCAGTACGTC.

This clonotype appeared a few times. This rearrangement joins TRBV9 to TRBJ1-2; D gene ambiguous. This CDR3 has 13 residues. Per germline, CDR1 SGDLS and CDR2 YYNGEE. V was cut by 1 base and J by 6 bases, with 10 bases left in between. CDR3 bases: TGTGCCAGCAGCGTACGAGGCCAGGATGGCTACACCTTC. Its protein product is CASSVRGQDGYTF.

This clonotype was found many times. The chain employs TRBV5-6 and TRBJ2-3; 8 bases line up with TRBD1. The CDR3 length is 16 residues. Germline V gene lookup returns CDR1 SGHDT and CDR2 YYEEEE. The junction had 8 bases not matched to a gene; V was cut back by 0 bases and J by 5 bases. CDR3 sequence reads: CASSLGQQGGGDTQYF. CDR3 coding DNA: TGTGCCAGCAGCTTGGGTCAACAGGGGGGTGGAGATACGCAGTATTTT.

This rearrangement joins TRBV9 to TRBJ2-7; 9 positions agree with TRBD1. The CDR3 runs to 15 residues. Germline V gene sequence: CDR1 SGDLS, CDR2 YYNGEE. Unmatched junction bases numbered 7, after V lost 4 bases and J lost 2 bases. The CDR3 sequence: CASSRGGQGTYEQYF. The CDR3 DNA reads TGTGCCAGCAGCCGGGGAGGACAGGGGACCTACGAGCAGTACTTC.